Each of the 22 T cell receptor beta chains below was sequenced from the same sample in a study of patients and donors after allogeneic stem cell transplantation. Using its own MiXCR run on the RT-PCR reads, TCRdb lists one record per CDR3 protein. Seen here are approximately 170,000 distinct CDR3 sequences, approximately 24% observed once, and the top ten hold about 25%. Sequencing was done on a sample of blood, either unsorted or a sorted T cell fraction (not recorded which). The receptors come from a human donor who was either an allogeneic HSCT recipient or a stem cell or donor lymphocyte infusion donor (not recorded which). It is not recorded whose cells these are; they may come from a transplant donor.

J is TRBJ2-7 and V is TRBV10-3; D is undetermined. Trimming took 2 bases from V and 5 from J, leaving 7 bases between them. This CDR3 is built from 12 residues. CDR1 is ENHRY, CDR2 SYGVKD, per germline. CDR3 loop: CAISEARDEQYF. Written as DNA, the CDR3 is TGTGCCATCAGTGAGGCCCGCGACGAGCAGTACTTC.

A few counts support this clonotype. This chain connects TRBV12-3 or TRBV12-4 to TRBJ2-7; 10 bases are a match to TRBD2. The CDR3 is 14 residues long. After removal of 5 bases from V and 0 bases from J, the junction contained 1 base not matched to a gene. CDR3 bases: TGTGCCAGCAGTCGGACTAGCGGCTCCTACGAGCAGTACTTC. It encodes CASSRTSGSYEQYF.

This chain uses TRBV29-1 with TRBJ2-2; D is perhaps TRBD1 (6 bases). The CDR3 runs to 14 residues. Trimming pared 6 bases from V and 0 bases from J, leaving 11 bases between. CDR1 and CDR2 (germline): SQVTM, ANQGSEA. The CDR3 region is CSVLDRTNTGELFF. For the CDR3, the DNA is TGCAGCGTCCTTGACAGGACGAACACCGGGGAGCTGTTTTTT.

The table lists this clonotype with a few counts. DNA of the CDR3: TGTGCCAGCAGTGGGATAGAGAACAGAAAAGAAGCTTTCTTT. Encoded protein: CASSGIENRKEAFF. This chain uses TRBV27 with TRBJ1-1; D gene ambiguous. The V and J ends lost 5 bases and 8 bases respectively, with 18 bases between them. Germline values: CDR1 MNHEY, CDR2 SMNVEV (reference sequence). This CDR3 has 14 residues.

This clonotype showed up many times. The V gene is TRBV5-1, the J gene TRBJ1-2, with D possibly TRBD1 on 5 matching bases. Trimming left V 7 bases short and J 1 base short, with 17 bases between. Germline CDR1 and CDR2: SGHRS and YFSETQ. This CDR3 is 15 amino acids long. CDR3 bases: TGCGCCAGCGTACCTGTTGGGGGGAGTAACTATGGCTACACCTTC. Its protein is CASVPVGGSNYGYTF.

The genes are TRBV25-1 and TRBJ2-1; TRBD1 might be the D (5 bases). Trimming removed 3 bases from V and 7 bases from J, with 16 bases in between. Per the germline V gene, CDR1 is MGHDK and CDR2 is SYGVNS. This CDR3 is 15 amino acids long. CDR3 protein: CASSDRQGVGNEQFF. The CDR3 DNA reads as TGTGCCAGCAGTGATCGGCAGGGTGTAGGGAATGAGCAGTTCTTC.

This chain joins TRBV6-1 and TRBJ2-5; D remains ambiguous. Germline CDR1 is MNHNS and CDR2 is SASEGT. The CDR3 extends over 14 amino acids. V lost 0 bases to trimming and J lost 5 bases, with 10 bases between them. The CDR3 spells CASSEAVAQETQYF. The CDR3 coding sequence is TGTGCCAGCAGTGAAGCGGTGGCGCAGGAGACCCAGTACTTC.

This clonotype has a count of ten or more. The chain links TRBV5-1 to TRBJ1-5; D gene uncertain. The CDR3 loop spans 16 amino acids. Germline CDR1 SGHRS, CDR2 YFSETQ. V lost 4 bases and J lost 1, with 15 bases in between. The DNA of the CDR3 is TGCGCCAGCAGCCACGATGGGGTGGGCAGCAATCAGCCCCAGCATTTT. Its protein is CASSHDGVGSNQPQHF.

This chain links TRBV9 with TRBJ1-4, with D uncertain. Trimming took 0 bases from V and 8 from J, leaving 8 bases between them. The CDR3 is 13 amino acids. The germline V gene has CDR1 SGDLS and CDR2 YYNGEE. CDR3 loop: CASSVGIWEKLFF. The CDR3 DNA is TGTGCCAGCAGCGTAGGGATTTGGGAAAAACTGTTTTTT.

The genes are TRBV20-1 and TRBJ2-3; D gene uncertain. CDR1 is DFQATT and CDR2 is SNEGSKA in the germline V gene (reference sequence). CDR3 length: 14 amino acids. Between the trimmed V and J ends, which lost 7 bases and 7 bases, there was a span of 21 bases. Here the CDR3 reads CSVPSDFGKYTQYF. CDR3 coding DNA: TGCAGTGTCCCCTCCGATTTTGGAAAATATACGCAGTATTTT.

This clonotype has ten or more counts. V and J are TRBV12-3 or TRBV12-4 and TRBJ1-3, with 9 positions matching TRBD1. J was trimmed by 2 bases and V by 4 bases; bases with no gene match: 9. This CDR3 region has 17 residues. In DNA form, the CDR3 reads TGTGCCAGCAGTTCCGCCCGGGACAGGGTCGCTGGAAACACCATATATTTT. Encoded protein: CASSSARDRVAGNTIYF.

On this clonotype itself: The junction differs from germline at one of its ends, possibly a read error. J is TRBJ2-1 and V is TRBV10-3; D is undetermined. The CDR3 runs to 15 residues. Germline V CDR1 and CDR2: ENHRY, SYGVKD. The CDR3 region is CAISEPQGRLGDFIF. The CDR3 nucleotides are TGTGCCATCAGTGAGCCCCAAGGAAGGTTAGGAGACTTTATCTTC.

In its sample, this clonotype is medium-sized (0.01 to 0.1%). The chain couples TRBV12-3 or TRBV12-4 to TRBJ2-1, with 9 bases matching TRBD1. Trimming cost V 5 bases and J 6 bases; bases outside gene matches: 11. CDR3 size: 16 residues. CDR3: CASSPGTGNHLNEQFF. DNA of the CDR3: TGTGCCAGCAGTCCAGGGACAGGGAACCATCTCAATGAGCAGTTCTTC.

The chain is built from TRBV9 and TRBJ1-2; maybe TRBD1 (6 bases). The V and J ends lost 2 bases and 2 bases respectively, with 7 bases between them. The CDR3 is 13 amino acids. CDR1 SGDLS and CDR2 YYNGEE come from the germline V gene. The DNA of the CDR3 is TGTGCCAGCAGCGTCCAGGGGAACTATGGCTACACCTTC. Amino acid sequence: CASSVQGNYGYTF.

The chain combines TRBV4-3 with TRBJ2-2, with D uncertain. Per germline, CDR1 LGHNA and CDR2 YSLEER. Trimming pared 1 base from V and 1 base from J, leaving 13 bases between. The CDR3 sequence is 17 residues long. CDR3 loop: CASSQGPGRRNTGELFF. DNA of the CDR3: TGCGCCAGCAGCCAAGGGCCGGGCCGGAGGAACACCGGGGAGCTGTTTTTT.

This clonotype was counted only a few times. The chain combines TRBV3-1 with TRBJ2-1, with D perhaps TRBD2 (5 bases). Trimming pared 0 bases from V and 5 bases from J, leaving 8 bases between. The CDR3 loop spans 14 amino acids. Germline-derived CDR1 and CDR2 are LGHDT and YNNKEL (reference sequence). The CDR3 DNA is TGTGCCAGCAGCCAAGATCCAGCGGACAATGAGCAGTTCTTC. Translating it yields CASSQDPADNEQFF.

Many counts were recorded for this clonotype. The chain carries TRBV20-1 and TRBJ2-2, with D perhaps TRBD2 (6 bases). Germline V gives CDR1 DFQATT, CDR2 SNEGSKA (reference sequence). Trimming stripped 0 bases from V and 5 bases from J, with 16 bases between. The CDR3 extends over 16 amino acids. CDR3 sequence (DNA): TGCAGTGCTAGAGATGCGGTGGAGGGTTTTACCGGGGAGCTGTTTTTT. This gives the protein CSARDAVEGFTGELFF.

J is TRBJ1-5 and V is TRBV2, with D unclear. This CDR3 region has 14 residues. Germline loops: CDR1 SNHLY, CDR2 FYNNEI. V lost 8 bases and J 6 bases, leaving 17 bases between the germline ends. The CDR3 DNA follows: TGTGCCAGCCGAAAGAGGACCGTGGGTCAGCCCCAGCATTTT. Translated: CASRKRTVGQPQHF. Looking up the rest from reference TRBV2 and TRBJ1-5 gives the full variable domain: EPEVTQTPSHQVTQMGQEVILRCVPISNHLYFYWYRQILGQKVEFLVSFYNNEISEKSEIFDDQFSVERPDGSNFTLKIRSTKLEDSAMYFCASRKRTVGQPQHFGDGTRLSIL.

The rearrangement joins TRBV5-1 to TRBJ2-1; a weak D match, TRBD1 (6 bases). Per germline, CDR1 SGHRS and CDR2 YFSETQ. The CDR3 has 14 amino acids. V lost 3 bases to trimming and J lost 4 bases, with 11 bases between them. DNA for the CDR3: TGCGCCAGCAGCTCCCGGACAGAATACAATGAGCAGTTCTTC. It encodes CASSSRTEYNEQFF.

The rearrangement joins TRBV24-1 to TRBJ1-1; 8 bases are a match to TRBD1. The CDR3 contains 13 residues. Trimming removed 6 bases from V and 4 bases from J; junction bases left unmatched: 3. Germline lookup yields CDR1 KGHDR and CDR2 SFDVKD. In DNA form, the CDR3 reads TGTGCCACCAGTTCCACAGGGGGCACTGAAGCTTTCTTT. This translates into CATSSTGGTEAFF.

This clonotype was recorded a few times. The chain employs TRBV5-5 and TRBJ2-7; D is possibly TRBD1 (6 bases). Trimming cost V 4 bases and J 4 bases, with 15 bases left between them. Germline CDR1 and CDR2: SGHKS and YYEKEE (reference sequence). The CDR3 is 14 amino acids. Here the CDR3 DNA reads TGTGCCAGCAGCCCCCAGACAGGAATTTACGAGCAGTACTTC. Its translation: CASSPQTGIYEQYF.

This chain joins TRBV15 and TRBJ1-1; D unclear. V was trimmed by 2 bases and J by 0 bases, leaving 4 bases between them. CDR3 length equals 13 residues. Per germline, CDR1 LNHNV and CDR2 YYDKDF (reference sequence). The DNA for the CDR3 is TGTGCCACCAGCAGATCTGTGAACACTGAAGCTTTCTTT. Its translation: CATSRSVNTEAFF.